This TCR beta chain was recovered during a study of radiotherapy plus CTLA-4 blockade in lung cancer. Looking at the study overall: In approximately 17% of patients, objective responses were seen; about 30% had disease control. General observations from the study: In blood, after radiotherapy plus ipilimumab, tumor-derived TCR clones expanded. Early clone dynamics of blood T cells, plus interferon-beta, reportedly predicted response best.

Only in-frame clones appear in the TCRdb table, and some are missing; sequencing was by immunoSEQ multiplex PCR. The repertoire holds 40,000 or so clones, with about 70% as singletons. This clone was observed a single time. No antigen is known for it. Treatment of patients with chemo-refractory metastatic non-small-cell lung cancer consisted of focal radiation plus CTLA-4 blockade with ipilimumab. CDR3 length: 12 amino acids. Trimming removed 6 bases at V and 9 bases at J, with 12 bases between. CDR1 is SNHLY, CDR2 FYNNEI, per germline. Sequencing used peripheral blood, obtained from a patient treated with radiotherapy plus ipilimumab. V is TRBV2 and J is TRBJ2-1, with a possible D match to TRBD2 (7 bases). This clonotype was obtained from a human donor with non-small cell lung cancer who had stable disease on radiotherapy plus ipilimumab. The DNA of the CDR3 is TGTGCCAGCAGGGGAGGGGGAGGTGAGCAGTTCTTC. Its protein product is CASRGGGGEQFF.